Below, 6 T cell receptor beta chains from the same sample are listed, as sequenced in a study of radiotherapy plus CTLA-4 blockade in lung cancer. Only in-frame clones appear in the TCRdb table, and some are missing; sequencing was by immunoSEQ multiplex PCR. The sample records about 62,000 clones, roughly three quarters being singletons. Sequenced here: peripheral blood, sampled from a patient treated with radiotherapy plus ipilimumab. The receptor set was obtained from a human donor with non-small cell lung cancer who had a complete response to radiotherapy plus ipilimumab.

This clone was observed once. The chain carries TRBV9 and TRBJ2-1; D remains ambiguous. This CDR3 is built from 12 residues. Germline V gene data show CDR1 as SGDLS and CDR2 as YYNGEE. With 4 bases removed from V and 10 bases from J, the gap between germline ends came to 12 bases. The CDR3 DNA reads as TGTGCCAGCAGCATGTCCGGTCCCGAGCAGTTCTTC. This sequence encodes CASSMSGPEQFF. Together with reference TRBV9 and TRBJ2-1, the CDR3 gives the full variable domain: DSGVTQTPKHLITATGQRVTLRCSPRSGDLSVYWYQQSLDQGLQFLIQYYNGEERAKGNILERFSAQQFPDLHSELNLSSLELGDSALYFCASSMSGPEQFFGPGTRLTVL.

The V call is TRBV2, the J call TRBJ1-1; weak D call: TRBD1 (5 bases). This CDR3 is built from 14 residues. Germline CDR1 and CDR2: SNHLY and FYNNEI. Trimming took 8 bases from V and 4 from J, leaving 17 bases between them. The CDR3 loop reads CASAPRVRGTEAFF. The DNA of the CDR3 is TGTGCCAGCGCCCCCAGGGTCCGTGGCACTGAAGCTTTCTTT.

J is TRBJ1-6 and V is TRBV28; 7 nucleotides match TRBD1. Germline V gene sequence: CDR1 MDHEN, CDR2 SYDVKM. The CDR3 loop spans 14 amino acids. V dropped 2 bases and J dropped 9; count of bases not matched to a gene: 4. The CDR3 spells CASSLRGRVSPLHF. The CDR3, as DNA: TGTGCCAGCAGTTTAAGGGGGCGAGTTTCACCCCTCCACTTT.

The sample holds one count of this clone. The J gene is TRBJ1-2, the V gene TRBV19; 12 nucleotides align to TRBD1. Trimming took 9 bases from V and 4 from J; bases not matched to a gene: 6. Germline V gene lookup returns CDR1 LNHDA and CDR2 SQIVND (reference sequence). This CDR3 region has 14 residues. CDR3 nucleotides: TGTGCCAGAGTGGGACAGGGGGCTACCTATGGCTACACCTTC. The encoded protein is CARVGQGATYGYTF.

This clone was counted many times. This sequence joins TRBV19 and TRBJ2-2; D might be TRBD2 (6 bases). Deletions cut 3 bases from V and 6 bases from J, with 26 bases between. This CDR3 spans 19 amino acids. Looked up from germline, CDR1 is LNHDA and CDR2 is SQIVND (reference sequence). The CDR3 here is CASSIWGVFDSVIPGELFF. Here the CDR3 DNA reads TGTGCCAGTAGTATTTGGGGGGTTTTTGACAGCGTGATACCCGGGGAGCTGTTTTTT.

This clone was seen only a few times. This sequence joins TRBV19 and TRBJ1-2; 7 nucleotides match TRBD1. The CDR3 contains 15 residues. V trimming: 6 bases; J trimming: 3 bases; junction bases outside the gene matches: 10. Germline CDR1 LNHDA, CDR2 SQIVND (reference sequence). CDR3 loop: CASSPPGQGDYGYTF. CDR3 in DNA: TGTGCCAGTAGCCCCCCTGGGCAGGGGGACTATGGCTACACCTTC. The full variable domain, completed using reference TRBV19 and TRBJ1-2, is DGGITQSPKYLFRKEGQNVTLSCEQNLNHDAMYWYRQDPGQGLRLIYYSQIVNDFQKGDIAEGYSVSREKKESFPLTVTSAQKNPTAFYLCASSPPGQGDYGYTFGSGTRLTVV.